These 6 T cell receptor beta chains share one sample of origin, sequenced in a study of radiation and T cells in renal cell carcinoma. As to time point: blood 4 weeks post-SBRT, at nephrectomy. Indicated treatment: 15 Gy SBRT to primary tumor, nephrectomy 4 weeks later. The table came from immunoSEQ multiplex PCR; TCRdb's copy has only in-frame clones and leaves some out. The table shows some 150,000 clones, with around 88% occurring only once. The sequencing used blood, collected from a patient whose treatment included radiotherapy and nephrectomy. Receptors were obtained from a woman aged 50 to 65 with renal cell carcinoma.

A single count supports this clone. The V call is TRBV9, the J call TRBJ2-5; TRBD2 agrees at 10 bases. V lost 3 bases and J lost 1; bases outside the gene matches: 3. The CDR3 is made up of 15 amino acids. CDR1 SGDLS and CDR2 YYNGEE come from the germline V gene. This CDR3 reads CASSAGLAVQETQYF. The CDR3 coding sequence is TGTGCCAGCAGCGCCGGACTAGCGGTCCAAGAGACCCAGTACTTC.

The chain couples TRBV28 to TRBJ1-3; the D is unclear. The CDR3 spans 14 residues. CDR1 and CDR2 from the germline V gene are MDHEN and SYDVKM. The V end lost 7 bases, the J end lost 1 base, and 11 bases lay between the germline ends. Here the CDR3 reads CASTSGGSGNTIYF. As DNA, the CDR3 is TGTGCCAGCACCTCCGGAGGTTCTGGAAACACCATATATTTT.

This clone was picked up one time. V and J are TRBV6-6 and TRBJ1-5; D perhaps matches TRBD1 (5 bases). The CDR3 is 13 residues long. V was shortened by 8 bases and J by 4 bases, with 12 bases between the two germline ends. In germline, CDR1 is MNHNY, CDR2 SVGAGI (reference sequence). The CDR3 loop reads CASARGSNQPQHF. CDR3 DNA sequence: TGTGCCAGCGCGAGGGGATCAAATCAGCCCCAGCATTTT.

This chain connects TRBV4-1 to TRBJ2-3, with 8 nucleotides matching TRBD2. The CDR3 totals 16 residues. Germline V CDR1 and CDR2: MGHRA, YSYEKL. V lost 0 bases to trimming and J lost 4 bases; unmatched junction nucleotides: 6. CDR3 in amino acids: CASSQDRAGASDTQYF. In nucleotides, the CDR3 is TGCGCCAGCAGCCAAGATAGAGCGGGAGCCTCAGATACGCAGTATTTT.

The rearrangement uses TRBV7-9 and TRBJ1-2, with TRBD1 matching over 11 bases. Germline V gene data show CDR1 as SEHNR and CDR2 as FQNEAQ (reference sequence). The CDR3 covers 14 residues. V dropped 6 bases and J dropped 3; count of bases not matched to a gene: 3. The CDR3 sequence: CASSRTGGDYGYTF. CDR3 coding DNA: TGTGCCAGCAGTAGGACAGGGGGCGACTATGGCTACACCTTC.

This clone has just a few counts. V usage is TRBV11-2 and J usage is TRBJ1-1, with TRBD1 as a possible D gene (5 bases). V was trimmed by 3 bases and J by 2 bases, leaving 10 bases between them. In germline, CDR1 is SGHAT, CDR2 FQNNGV. This CDR3 spans 14 amino acids. CDR3 in amino acids: CASSFRQLNTEAFF. As DNA, the CDR3 is TGTGCCAGCAGCTTTAGACAGCTCAACACTGAAGCTTTCTTT.